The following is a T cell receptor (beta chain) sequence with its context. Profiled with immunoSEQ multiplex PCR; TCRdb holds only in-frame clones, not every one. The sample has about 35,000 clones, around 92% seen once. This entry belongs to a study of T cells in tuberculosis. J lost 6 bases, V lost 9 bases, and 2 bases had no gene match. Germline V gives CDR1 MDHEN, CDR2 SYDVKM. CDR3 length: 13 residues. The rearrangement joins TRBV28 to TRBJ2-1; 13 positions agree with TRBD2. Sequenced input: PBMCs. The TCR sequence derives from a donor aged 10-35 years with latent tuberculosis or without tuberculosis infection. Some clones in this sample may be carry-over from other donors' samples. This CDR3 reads CASTSGRVNEQFF. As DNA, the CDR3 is TGTGCCAGTACTAGCGGGAGGGTCAATGAGCAGTTCTTC.